These 6 T cell receptor beta chains were all obtained from the same sample, sequenced in a study of control samples from healthy donors and cancer patients. Data came from immunoSEQ multiplex PCR; TCRdb stores just in-frame clones and leaves some out. Of 70,000 to 80,000 clones listed, over 85% are singletons. The sample comprised PBMCs. These receptors all stem from a woman in her sixties or seventies with head and neck cancer.

The chain is built from TRBV11-2 and TRBJ2-7; D is perhaps TRBD1 (6 bases). The CDR3 sequence is 16 residues long. CDR1 is SGHAT, CDR2 FQNNGV, per germline. V was shortened by 5 bases and J by 0 bases, with 17 bases between the two germline ends. CDR3 in amino acids: CASSPRGKRSSYEQYF. In nucleotides, the CDR3 is TGTGCCAGCAGCCCTAGGGGGAAAAGGAGCTCCTACGAGCAGTACTTC.

The V call is TRBV19, the J call TRBJ2-3; 9 bases align to TRBD1. The CDR3 contains 14 residues. V lost 3 bases to trimming and J lost 4 bases; unmatched junction nucleotides: 2. Germline V gene sequence: CDR1 LNHDA, CDR2 SQIVND (reference sequence). CDR3 protein: CASSMTGGADTQYF. DNA of the CDR3: TGTGCCAGTAGTATGACAGGGGGGGCAGATACGCAGTATTTT.

The chain carries TRBV7-2 and TRBJ2-5, with D maybe TRBD2 (7 bases). The CDR3 is 13 amino acids. Germline V lookup: CDR1 SGHTA, CDR2 FQGNSA. Trimming shortened V by 3 bases and J by 5 bases, and 10 bases separated the two germline ends. The CDR3 DNA reads TGTGCCAGCAGCTTTGGGGGGGCTGAGACCCAGTACTTC. Its protein product is CASSFGGAETQYF. The whole variable domain, remainder taken from reference TRBV7-2 and TRBJ2-5, is GAGVSQSPSNKVTEKGKDVELRCDPISGHTALYWYRQSLGQGLEFLIYFQGNSAPDKSGLPSDRFSAERTGGSVSTLTIQRTQQEDSAVYLCASSFGGAETQYFGPGTRLLVL.

A note on this clone: Germline and junction disagree at one end, which may indicate a read error. Within the sample, other DNA sequences also encode this same CDR3. This sequence joins TRBV3-1 (or the pseudogene TRBV3-2) and TRBJ2-1, with D uncertain. CDR1 and CDR2 (germline): LGHDT, YNNKEL (reference sequence). This CDR3 is built from 15 residues. The CDR3 here is CASSQDTGSYNEQFF. CDR3 nucleotides: TGTGCCAGTAGCCAAGATACGGGCTCCTACAATGAGCAGTTCTTC.

This rearrangement joins TRBV5-1 to TRBJ1-2, with D hard to call. The CDR3 totals 15 residues. Germline V gene data show CDR1 as SGHRS and CDR2 as YFSETQ. V lost 0 bases, J lost 6 bases, and 15 bases lay in between. This CDR3 reads CASSLVQSMMDGYTF. CDR3 nucleotides: TGCGCCAGCAGCTTGGTACAGTCGATGATGGATGGCTACACCTTC.

The chain carries TRBV19 and TRBJ1-5, with TRBD1 matching over 7 bases. V was pared by 5 bases and J by 0 bases, with 7 bases of the junction left unmatched. This CDR3 has 16 amino acids. Germline lookup yields CDR1 LNHDA and CDR2 SQIVND (reference sequence). The DNA for the CDR3 is TGTGCCAGTAGTTTTGCCGGGACAGATAGCAATCAGCCCCAGCATTTT. Its translation is CASSFAGTDSNQPQHF.